What follows are 25 T cell receptor beta chains derived from one specimen sequenced in a study of radiation and T cells in renal cell carcinoma. Time point here: baseline pretreatment blood. Treatment given: 15 Gy SBRT to primary tumor, nephrectomy 4 weeks later. TCRdb keeps only in-frame clones here, not all; method: immunoSEQ multiplex PCR. The top ten clones hold almost 8% of a sample with about 95,000 clones, around 88% of them seen once. The source material was blood, sampled from a patient whose treatment included radiotherapy and nephrectomy. All receptors come from a man aged 50-59 years with renal cell carcinoma.

The J gene is TRBJ2-1, the V gene TRBV5-4, with D maybe TRBD1 (6 bases). The length of the CDR3 is 16 residues. Germline V lookup: CDR1 SGHNT, CDR2 YYREEE (reference sequence). V was shortened by 1 base and J by 7 bases, with 18 bases between the two germline ends. CDR3 sequence (DNA): TGTGCCAGCAGCTTGTATACTGGGGGCTCAGGGAATGAGCAGTTCTTC. As protein: CASSLYTGGSGNEQFF. Filled out from reference TRBV5-4 and TRBJ2-1, the complete variable domain reads ETGVTQSPTHLIKTRGQQVTLRCSSQSGHNTVSWYQQALGQGPQFIFQYYREEENGRGNFPPRFSGLQFPNYSSELNVNALELDDSALYLCASSLYTGGSGNEQFFGPGTRLTVL.

V is TRBV4-1 and J is TRBJ2-5; 7 bases line up with TRBD1. CDR1 and CDR2 from the germline V gene are MGHRA and YSYEKL. The CDR3 covers 15 residues. V was clipped by 2 bases and J by 4 bases; unmatched bases: 7. CDR3 sequence reads: CASSQPDRVGETQYF. CDR3 DNA: TGCGCCAGCAGCCAACCCGACAGGGTTGGAGAGACCCAGTACTTC.

This clone was detected only once. The chain employs TRBV4-1 and TRBJ1-2; D is unclear. From germline, CDR1 is MGHRA and CDR2 YSYEKL. Trimming removed 2 bases from V and 6 bases from J, with 16 bases in between. The CDR3 consists of 15 residues. CDR3 protein: CASSQLSSYPDGYTF. In DNA form, the CDR3 reads TGCGCCAGCAGCCAACTTTCGTCTTACCCGGATGGCTACACCTTC.

This clone came up once. The chain couples TRBV15 to TRBJ1-2; D remains ambiguous. V was cut by 1 base and J by 1 base, with 10 bases left in between. Germline CDR1 is LNHNV and CDR2 is YYDKDF (reference sequence). The length of the CDR3 is 15 residues. The DNA of the CDR3 is TGTGCCACCAGCAGAGCGGGATCCGGTAACTATGGCTACACCTTC. Protein product: CATSRAGSGNYGYTF.

V is TRBV5-1 and J is TRBJ2-1, with 7 bases lining up with TRBD2. Germline CDR1 SGHRS, CDR2 YFSETQ. The V and J ends lost 0 bases and 0 bases, in that order; junction bases with no gene match: 12. This CDR3 contains 19 residues. In DNA, the CDR3 is TGCGCCAGCAGCTTGGCCACGACTAGCAGAAGATACTCCTACAATGAGCAGTTCTTC. Residues: CASSLATTSRRYSYNEQFF.

V gene TRBV6-5 combines with J gene TRBJ1-3; D unclear. Trimming shortened V by 2 bases and J by 8 bases, and 10 bases separated the two germline ends. CDR3 length equals 13 residues. Germline CDR1 reads MNHEY; CDR2 reads SVGAGI. CDR3 amino acids: CASSYNRGYTIYF. The CDR3 region has the DNA TGTGCCAGCAGTTACAATCGGGGTTACACCATATATTTT.

The count of this clone is one. The chain combines TRBV21-1 with TRBJ1-2; the DNA was not compared with TRBD1, the D call given in the table. TRBV21-1 is a known pseudogene. CDR3 length equals 15 residues. CDR3 nucleotides: TGTGCCAGCAGCAAACTCCGGGACAGGAGCTATGGCTACACCTTC. This translates into CASSKLRDRSYGYTF.

The rearrangement links TRBV2 to TRBJ2-1, with D possibly matching TRBD2 (6 bases). CDR3 length equals 14 residues. V lost 3 bases to trimming and J lost 7 bases, with 13 bases between them. Looked up from germline, CDR1 is SNHLY and CDR2 is FYNNEI. CDR3 nucleotides: TGTGCCAGCAGTGAGGGGACTCTCGAGAATGAGCAGTTCTTC. It codes for CASSEGTLENEQFF.

The gene calls are TRBV5-4 and TRBJ2-7, with 7 nucleotides matching TRBD2. The CDR3 consists of 15 residues. Per germline, CDR1 SGHNT and CDR2 YYREEE (reference sequence). With 1 base clipped from V and 4 bases from J, the junction kept 8 bases outside the gene matches. The CDR3 DNA is TGTGCCAGCAGCTTGACCAGCGGGGCCAGTTACGAGCAGTACTTC. It specifies CASSLTSGASYEQYF.

The rearrangement joins TRBV2 to TRBJ2-1, with 7 bases that match TRBD1. The CDR3 sequence is 14 residues long. Germline V lookup: CDR1 SNHLY, CDR2 FYNNEI. After removal of 6 bases from V and 0 bases from J, the junction contained 2 bases not matched to a gene. The CDR3 protein is CASRGQASYNEQFF. The CDR3 DNA reads TGTGCCAGCAGAGGACAGGCCTCCTACAATGAGCAGTTCTTC.

The rearrangement joins TRBV6-6 to TRBJ2-5; 8 bases agree with TRBD2. Germline CDR1 reads MNHNY; CDR2 reads SVGAGI (reference sequence). CDR3 length: 14 residues. Unmatched junction bases numbered 7, after V lost 7 bases and J lost 3 bases. The CDR3 DNA sequence: TGTGCCAGCAACGAAGCGGGAGTGGAAGAGACCCAGTACTTC. As protein: CASNEAGVEETQYF.

This chain uses TRBV4-3 with TRBJ2-5; tentatively, D is TRBD2 (5 bases). CDR3 length: 16 amino acids. With 1 base removed from V and 2 bases from J, the gap between germline ends came to 14 bases. From germline, CDR1 is LGHNA and CDR2 YSLEER. CDR3 region: CASSQGEQAGQETQYF. The CDR3 nucleotides read TGCGCCAGCAGCCAAGGGGAGCAGGCGGGTCAAGAGACCCAGTACTTC.

V is TRBV2 and J is TRBJ2-1; D may match TRBD1 or TRBD2 (5 bases each). This CDR3 spans 15 amino acids. The V gene's germline CDR1 is SNHLY and CDR2 FYNNEI. Trimming left V 6 bases short and J 2 bases short, with 14 bases between. CDR3 amino acids: CASRWDETTYNEQFF. DNA for the CDR3: TGTGCCAGCAGGTGGGACGAAACCACCTACAATGAGCAGTTCTTC.

With respect to this clone: One end of the junction does not line up with germline, which may come from a read error. This chain connects TRBV6-5 to TRBJ1-1; D unclear. The CDR3 runs to 11 residues. CDR1 MNHEY and CDR2 SVGAGI come from the germline V gene. The CDR3 here is CASSYPTEAFF. The DNA for the CDR3 is TGTGCCAGCAGTTACCCCACTGAGGCTTTCTTT.

The CDR3 nucleotides read TGTGCCACCAGCAGAGAGGGGGTTACCAATCAGCCCCAGCATTTT. Encoded protein: CATSREGVTNQPQHF. The genes are TRBV15 and TRBJ1-5; a weak D match, TRBD1 (5 bases). The CDR3 is made up of 15 amino acids. With 0 bases removed from V and 3 bases from J, the gap between germline ends came to 9 bases. Per germline, CDR1 LNHNV and CDR2 YYDKDF (reference sequence).

The chain uses TRBV9 and TRBJ2-7; D might be TRBD1 (6 bases). CDR3 length equals 14 residues. The V and J ends lost 6 bases and 4 bases respectively, with 17 bases between them. Germline CDR1 reads SGDLS; CDR2 reads YYNGEE. DNA of the CDR3: TGTGCCAGCACGATAATTGACAGGCTGTACGAGCAGTACTTC. Amino acids: CASTIIDRLYEQYF.

The chain is built from TRBV10-3 and TRBJ2-5; D may be TRBD1 (6 bases). Germline CDR1 is ENHRY and CDR2 is SYGVKD. V was clipped by 5 bases and J by 3 bases, with 10 bases between them. The CDR3 is 13 residues long. Written as DNA, the CDR3 is TGTGCCATCAGTAGACAGGTTAAAGAGACCCAGTACTTC. Protein: CAISRQVKETQYF.

The V call is TRBV18, the J call TRBJ1-3; possible D gene TRBD1, 5 bases. Germline V gene lookup returns CDR1 KGHSH and CDR2 LQKENI. The CDR3 consists of 13 residues. The V gene lost 4 bases and the J gene lost 8 bases, with 12 bases spanning the gap. The CDR3 DNA follows: TGTGCCAGCTCACGACAAGACAGAGACACCATATATTTT. Translating it yields CASSRQDRDTIYF.

The chain joins TRBV19 to TRBJ2-1; 7 bases are shared with TRBD1. The CDR3 runs 14 residues. Germline trimming cut 7 bases from V and 8 bases from J; bases unmatched to any gene: 11. Germline-derived CDR1 and CDR2 are LNHDA and SQIVND (reference sequence). The CDR3 sequence: CASIPGTASHEQFF. For the CDR3, the DNA is TGTGCCAGTATTCCCGGGACAGCCTCCCATGAGCAGTTCTTC.

The chain joins TRBV5-8 to TRBJ2-4; the match to TRBD1 covers 7 bases. Trimming cost V 4 bases and J 3 bases; bases outside gene matches: 10. The CDR3 extends over 16 amino acids. Germline V gives CDR1 SGHTS, CDR2 YDEGEE. The CDR3 DNA reads as TGTGCCAGCAGCCAACAGGCCGGGACAGACAAAAACATTCAGTACTTC. Its translation: CASSQQAGTDKNIQYF.

The chain employs TRBV2 and TRBJ1-1; D unclear. The CDR3 sequence is 15 residues long. The V gene lost 0 bases and the J gene lost 1 base, with 9 bases spanning the gap. The germline V gene encodes CDR1 SNHLY and CDR2 FYNNEI. The CDR3 loop reads CASSEAGWKNTEAFF. CDR3 DNA sequence: TGTGCCAGCAGTGAAGCGGGGTGGAAGAACACTGAAGCTTTCTTT. Using reference TRBV2 and TRBJ1-1 for the parts outside the CDR3, the full variable domain is EPEVTQTPSHQVTQMGQEVILRCVPISNHLYFYWYRQILGQKVEFLVSFYNNEISEKSEIFDDQFSVERPDGSNFTLKIRSTKLEDSAMYFCASSEAGWKNTEAFFGQGTRLTVV.

The chain joins TRBV2 to TRBJ2-2, with D unresolved. Germline CDR1 SNHLY, CDR2 FYNNEI. CDR3 size: 16 residues. The germline V and J ends were trimmed by 6 bases and 1 base, with 15 bases remaining between them. This CDR3 is CASSPLGPLNTGELFF. The CDR3 DNA sequence: TGTGCCAGCAGCCCCCTCGGGCCGCTGAACACCGGGGAGCTGTTTTTT.

The chain couples TRBV5-4 to TRBJ2-5, with 7 bases aligning to TRBD2. Trimming at V came to 0 bases and at J to 5 bases, leaving 7 bases not matched to a gene. This CDR3 has 15 residues. Germline loops: CDR1 SGHNT, CDR2 YYREEE (reference sequence). This CDR3 is CASSLAGGREETQYF. CDR3 DNA sequence: TGTGCCAGCAGCTTGGCGGGGGGTCGTGAGGAGACCCAGTACTTC.

CDR3 nucleotide sequence: TGCGCCAGCAGCATGGACAGGGGAAGGTATGGCTACACCTTC. It codes for CASSMDRGRYGYTF. V usage is TRBV5-1 and J usage is TRBJ1-2, with 9 bases identical to TRBD1. Germline V gene lookup returns CDR1 SGHRS and CDR2 YFSETQ. The CDR3 is made up of 14 amino acids. Trimming at V came to 4 bases and at J to 5 bases, leaving 6 bases not matched to a gene.

This clone was observed a handful of times. V usage is TRBV4-2 and J usage is TRBJ1-3; D call uncertain. Germline-derived CDR1 and CDR2 are LGHNA and YNFKEQ. The CDR3 covers 14 residues. Trimming pared 4 bases from V and 3 bases from J, leaving 10 bases between. The CDR3 DNA reads TGTGCCAGCAGCCCGTCCGGGGTTGGAAACACCATATATTTT. Protein: CASSPSGVGNTIYF.